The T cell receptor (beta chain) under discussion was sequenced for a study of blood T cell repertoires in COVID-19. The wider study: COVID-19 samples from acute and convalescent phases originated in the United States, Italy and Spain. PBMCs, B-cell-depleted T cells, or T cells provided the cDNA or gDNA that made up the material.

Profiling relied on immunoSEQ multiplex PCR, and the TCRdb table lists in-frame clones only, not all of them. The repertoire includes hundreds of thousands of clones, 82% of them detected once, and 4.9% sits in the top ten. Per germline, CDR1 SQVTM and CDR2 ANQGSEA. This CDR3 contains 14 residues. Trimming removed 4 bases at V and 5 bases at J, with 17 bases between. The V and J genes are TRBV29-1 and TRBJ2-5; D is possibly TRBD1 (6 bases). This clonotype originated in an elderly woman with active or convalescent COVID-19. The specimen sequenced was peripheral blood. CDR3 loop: CSVGPQGLSETQYF. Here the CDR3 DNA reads TGCAGCGTTGGGCCCCAGGGGCTCTCCGAGACCCAGTACTTC.